What follows are 4 T cell receptor beta chains derived from one specimen sequenced in a study of blood T cell repertoires in COVID-19. Measured with immunoSEQ multiplex PCR; TCRdb has only the in-frame clones, and not every one. This table has 150,000 to 200,000 clones, less than 90% appearing once. Sequencing input: peripheral blood. Receptor source: a woman aged 40 to 49 with acute or convalescent COVID-19.

V gene TRBV6-5 combines with J gene TRBJ2-1, with 11 bases matching TRBD2. The CDR3 sequence is 15 residues long. Germline V CDR1 and CDR2: MNHEY, SVGAGI. V dropped 4 bases and J dropped 8; count of bases not matched to a gene: 7. This CDR3 is CASSFSSGGRDEQFF. CDR3 sequence (DNA): TGTGCCAGCAGTTTCTCTAGCGGGGGGCGCGATGAGCAGTTCTTC.

The chain combines TRBV3-1 (or the pseudogene TRBV3-2) with TRBJ1-6; D not resolved. Per the germline V gene, CDR1 is LGHDT and CDR2 is YNNKEL (reference sequence). This CDR3 region has 12 residues. With 0 bases removed from V and 10 bases from J, the gap between germline ends came to 4 bases. The CDR3 DNA follows: TGTGCCAGCAGCCAAGATTCATCACCCCTCCACTTT. Amino acid sequence: CASSQDSSPLHF.

The chain recombines TRBV18 with TRBJ1-5; 9 bases line up with TRBD1. This CDR3 has 15 residues. Germline lookup yields CDR1 KGHSH and CDR2 LQKENI. V dropped 4 bases and J dropped 3; count of bases not matched to a gene: 4. In nucleotides, the CDR3 is TGTGCCAGCTCACGAGACAGGGGGAACAATCAGCCCCAGCATTTT. Translation gives CASSRDRGNNQPQHF. The entire variable domain, with the rest obtained from reference TRBV18 and TRBJ1-5, is as follows: NAGVMQNPRHLVRRRGQEARLRCSPMKGHSHVYWYRQLPEEGLKFMVYLQKENIIDESGMPKERFSAEFPKEGPSILRIQQVVRGDSAAYFCASSRDRGNNQPQHFGDGTRLSIL.

This clone was observed once. The chain couples TRBV4-1 to TRBJ1-1; TRBD1 matches 9 bases. Trimming at V came to 6 bases and at J to 0 bases, leaving 5 bases not matched to a gene. Germline V gene data show CDR1 as MGHRA and CDR2 as YSYEKL. This CDR3 comprises 15 residues. CDR3 in DNA: TGCGCCAGCAGACAGGGGGCGATTCTGAACACTGAAGCTTTCTTT. This gives the protein CASRQGAILNTEAFF.